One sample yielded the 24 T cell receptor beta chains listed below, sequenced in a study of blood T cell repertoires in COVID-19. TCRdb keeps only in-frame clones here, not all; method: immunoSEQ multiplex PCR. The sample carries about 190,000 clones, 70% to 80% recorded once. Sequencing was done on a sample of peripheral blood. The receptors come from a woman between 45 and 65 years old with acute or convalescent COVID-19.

The CDR3 is CASSSTLSRTDTQYF. The DNA for the CDR3 is TGTGCCAGCTCCTCCACCTTATCGAGGACAGATACGCAGTATTTT. The genes are TRBV7-2 and TRBJ2-3; D is uncertain. There are 15 residues in the CDR3. Germline loops: CDR1 SGHTA, CDR2 FQGNSA. The V end lost 8 bases, the J end lost 3 bases, and 18 bases lay between the germline ends.

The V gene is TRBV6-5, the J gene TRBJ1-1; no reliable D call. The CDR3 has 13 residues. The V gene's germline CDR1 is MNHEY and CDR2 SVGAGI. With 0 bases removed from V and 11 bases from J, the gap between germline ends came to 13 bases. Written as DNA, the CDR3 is TGTGCCAGCAGTTACTCTAACTCACTCGCTGCTTTCTTT. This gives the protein CASSYSNSLAAFF.

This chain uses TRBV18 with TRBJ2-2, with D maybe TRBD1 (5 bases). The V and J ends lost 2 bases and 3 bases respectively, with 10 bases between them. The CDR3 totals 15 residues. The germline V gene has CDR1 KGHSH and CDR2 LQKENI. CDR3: CASSPGARDTGELFF. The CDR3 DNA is TGTGCCAGCTCACCAGGGGCACGGGACACCGGGGAGCTGTTTTTT.

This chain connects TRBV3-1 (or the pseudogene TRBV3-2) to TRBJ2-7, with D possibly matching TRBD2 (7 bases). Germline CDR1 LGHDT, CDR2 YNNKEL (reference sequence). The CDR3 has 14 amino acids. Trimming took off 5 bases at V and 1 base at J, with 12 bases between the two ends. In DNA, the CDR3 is TGTGCCAGCAGCAAGGGGGGGGATTCCTACGAGCAGTACTTC. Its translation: CASSKGGDSYEQYF.

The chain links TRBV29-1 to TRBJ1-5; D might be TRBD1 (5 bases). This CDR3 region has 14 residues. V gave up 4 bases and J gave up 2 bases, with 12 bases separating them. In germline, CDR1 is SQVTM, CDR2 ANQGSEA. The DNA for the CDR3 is TGCAGCGTTGCCTCGGACACCCGCAATCAGCCCCAGCATTTT. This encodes CSVASDTRNQPQHF.

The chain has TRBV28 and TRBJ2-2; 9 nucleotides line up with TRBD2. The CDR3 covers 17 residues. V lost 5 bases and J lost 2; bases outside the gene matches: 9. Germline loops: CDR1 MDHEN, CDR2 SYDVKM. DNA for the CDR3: TGTGCCAGCAGTATCCCTTCTAGCGGGGTCAACACCGGGGAGCTGTTTTTT. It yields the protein CASSIPSSGVNTGELFF.

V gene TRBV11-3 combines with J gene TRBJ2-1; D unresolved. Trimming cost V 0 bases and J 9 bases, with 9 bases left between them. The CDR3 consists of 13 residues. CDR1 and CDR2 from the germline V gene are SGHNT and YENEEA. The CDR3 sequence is CASSLDLVSEQFF. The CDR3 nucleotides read TGTGCCAGCAGCTTAGATCTTGTTAGTGAGCAGTTCTTC.

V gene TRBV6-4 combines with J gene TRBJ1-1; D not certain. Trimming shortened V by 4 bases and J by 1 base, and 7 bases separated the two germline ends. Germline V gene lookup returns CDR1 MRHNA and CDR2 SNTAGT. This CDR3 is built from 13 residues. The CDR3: CASSVKQNTEAFF. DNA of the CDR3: TGTGCCAGCAGTGTAAAACAGAACACTGAAGCTTTCTTT.

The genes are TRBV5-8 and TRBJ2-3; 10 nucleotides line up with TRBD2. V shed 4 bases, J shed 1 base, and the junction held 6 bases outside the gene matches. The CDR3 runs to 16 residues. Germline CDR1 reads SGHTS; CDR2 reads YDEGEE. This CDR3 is CASSPGTSAGTDTQYF. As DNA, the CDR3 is TGTGCCAGCAGCCCCGGGACTAGCGCAGGCACAGATACGCAGTATTTT.

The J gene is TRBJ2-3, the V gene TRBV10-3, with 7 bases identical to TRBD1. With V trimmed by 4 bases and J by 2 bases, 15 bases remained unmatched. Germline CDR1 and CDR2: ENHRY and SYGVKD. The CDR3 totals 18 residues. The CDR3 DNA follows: TGTGCCATCAGTGGAGGACAGGAGCTCTCGCTTTACACAGATACGCAGTATTTT. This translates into CAISGGQELSLYTDTQYF.

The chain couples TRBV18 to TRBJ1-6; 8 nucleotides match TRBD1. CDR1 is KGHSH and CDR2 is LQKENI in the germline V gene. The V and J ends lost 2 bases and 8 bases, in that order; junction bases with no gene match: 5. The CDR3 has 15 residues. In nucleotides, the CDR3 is TGTGCCAGCTCACCAGGGGACAGGAAGGATTCACCCCTCCACTTT. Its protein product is CASSPGDRKDSPLHF.

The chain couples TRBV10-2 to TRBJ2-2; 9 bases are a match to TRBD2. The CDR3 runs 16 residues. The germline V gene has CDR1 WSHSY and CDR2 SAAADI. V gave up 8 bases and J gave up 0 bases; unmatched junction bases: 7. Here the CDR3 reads CASRDSGGSNTGELFF. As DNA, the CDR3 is TGCGCCAGCCGAGACAGCGGGGGGTCGAACACCGGGGAGCTGTTTTTT.

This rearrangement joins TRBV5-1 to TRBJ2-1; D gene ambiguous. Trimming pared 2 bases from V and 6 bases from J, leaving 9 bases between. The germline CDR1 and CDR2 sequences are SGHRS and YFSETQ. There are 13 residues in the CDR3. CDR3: CASSLSSGNEQFF. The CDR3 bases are TGCGCCAGCAGCTTAAGCTCGGGCAATGAGCAGTTCTTC.

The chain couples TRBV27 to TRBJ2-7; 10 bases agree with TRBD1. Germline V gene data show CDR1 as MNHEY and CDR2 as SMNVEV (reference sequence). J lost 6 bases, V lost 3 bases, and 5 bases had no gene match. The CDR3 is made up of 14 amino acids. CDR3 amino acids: CASSFPGQGSEQYF. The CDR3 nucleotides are TGTGCCAGCAGTTTCCCGGGACAGGGGTCCGAGCAGTACTTC.

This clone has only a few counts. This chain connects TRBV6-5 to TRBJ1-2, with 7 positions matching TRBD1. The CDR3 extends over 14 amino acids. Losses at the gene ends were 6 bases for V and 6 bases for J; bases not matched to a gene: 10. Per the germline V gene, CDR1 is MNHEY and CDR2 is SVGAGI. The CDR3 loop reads CASSNQRQGHGYTF. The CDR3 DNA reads TGTGCCAGCAGCAATCAAAGACAGGGCCATGGCTACACCTTC.

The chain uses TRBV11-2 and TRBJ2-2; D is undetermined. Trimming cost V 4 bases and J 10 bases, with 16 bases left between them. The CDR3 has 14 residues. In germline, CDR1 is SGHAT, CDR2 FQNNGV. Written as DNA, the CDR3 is TGTGCCAGCAGCTCTAGTGAACGGTTCGAGGAGCTGTTTTTT. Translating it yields CASSSSERFEELFF.

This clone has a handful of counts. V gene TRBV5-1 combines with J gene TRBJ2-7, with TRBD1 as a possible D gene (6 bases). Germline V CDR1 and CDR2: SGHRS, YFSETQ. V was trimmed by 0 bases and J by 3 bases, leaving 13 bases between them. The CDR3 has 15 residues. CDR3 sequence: CASSLDGGSGYEQYF. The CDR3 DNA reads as TGCGCCAGCAGCTTGGATGGGGGCTCGGGCTACGAGCAGTACTTC.

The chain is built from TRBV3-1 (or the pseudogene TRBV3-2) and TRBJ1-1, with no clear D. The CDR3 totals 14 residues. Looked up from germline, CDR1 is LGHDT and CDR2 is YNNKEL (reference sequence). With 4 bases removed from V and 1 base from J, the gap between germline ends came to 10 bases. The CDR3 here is CASSLELKNTEAFF. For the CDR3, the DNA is TGTGCCAGCAGCCTAGAGCTAAAGAACACTGAAGCTTTCTTT.

The CDR3 region has the DNA TGTGCCACTCAGGGGGAACCAAACACCGGGGAGCTGTTTTTT. Translated: CATQGEPNTGELFF. This chain joins TRBV19 and TRBJ2-2; TRBD1 agrees at 7 bases. The CDR3 is 14 amino acids. Germline V gene lookup returns CDR1 LNHDA and CDR2 SQIVND (reference sequence). The junction had 7 bases not matched to a gene; V was cut back by 10 bases and J by 2 bases.

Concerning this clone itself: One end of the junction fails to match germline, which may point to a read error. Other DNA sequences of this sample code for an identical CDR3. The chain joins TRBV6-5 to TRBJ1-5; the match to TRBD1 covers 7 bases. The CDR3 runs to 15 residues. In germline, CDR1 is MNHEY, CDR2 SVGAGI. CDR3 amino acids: CASKTDRAGNQPQHF. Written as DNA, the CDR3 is TGCGCCAGCAAGACAGACAGGGCGGGCAATCAGCCCCAGCATTTT.

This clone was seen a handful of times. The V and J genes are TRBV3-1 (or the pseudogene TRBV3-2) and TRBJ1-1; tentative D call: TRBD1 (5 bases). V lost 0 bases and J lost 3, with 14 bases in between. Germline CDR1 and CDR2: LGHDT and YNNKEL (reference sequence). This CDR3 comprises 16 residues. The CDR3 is CASSQDLRQLDTEAFF. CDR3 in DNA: TGTGCCAGCAGCCAAGATCTGAGACAGCTGGACACTGAAGCTTTCTTT.

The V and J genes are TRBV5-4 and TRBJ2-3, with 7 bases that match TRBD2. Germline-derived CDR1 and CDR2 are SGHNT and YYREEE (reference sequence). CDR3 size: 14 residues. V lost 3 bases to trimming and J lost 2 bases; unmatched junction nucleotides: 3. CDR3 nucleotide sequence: TGTGCCAGCAGCTGGGGGGGGTTCACAGATACGCAGTATTTT. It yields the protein CASSWGGFTDTQYF.

In DNA form, the CDR3 reads TGTGCCAGCTCACCAGCTAGCGGAGCATACGAGCAGTACTTC. Protein product: CASSPASGAYEQYF. The chain carries TRBV18 and TRBJ2-7; TRBD2 matches 7 bases. After removal of 2 bases from V and 4 bases from J, the junction contained 5 bases not matched to a gene. Looked up from germline, CDR1 is KGHSH and CDR2 is LQKENI. The CDR3 is 14 amino acids.

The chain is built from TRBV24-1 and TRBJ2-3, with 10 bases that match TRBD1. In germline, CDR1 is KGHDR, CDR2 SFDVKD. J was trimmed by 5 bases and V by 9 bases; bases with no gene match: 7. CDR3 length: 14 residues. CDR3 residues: CATSGTGAIDTQYF. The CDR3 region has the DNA TGTGCCACCTCCGGGACAGGGGCGATAGATACGCAGTATTTT.